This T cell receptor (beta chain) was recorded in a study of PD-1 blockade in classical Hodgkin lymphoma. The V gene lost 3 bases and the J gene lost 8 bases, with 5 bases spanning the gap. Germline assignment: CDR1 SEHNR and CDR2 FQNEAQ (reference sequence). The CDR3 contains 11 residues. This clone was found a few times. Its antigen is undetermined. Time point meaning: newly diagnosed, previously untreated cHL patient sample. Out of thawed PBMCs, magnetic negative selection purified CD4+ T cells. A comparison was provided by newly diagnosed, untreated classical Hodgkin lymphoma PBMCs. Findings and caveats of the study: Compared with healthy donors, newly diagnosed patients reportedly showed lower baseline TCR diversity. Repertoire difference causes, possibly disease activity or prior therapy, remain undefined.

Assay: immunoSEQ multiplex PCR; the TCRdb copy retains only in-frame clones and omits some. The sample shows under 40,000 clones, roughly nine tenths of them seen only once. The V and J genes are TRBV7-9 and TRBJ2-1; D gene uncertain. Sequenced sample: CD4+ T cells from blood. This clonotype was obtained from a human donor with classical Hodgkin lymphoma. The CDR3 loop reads CASSFLYEQFF. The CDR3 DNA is TGTGCCAGCAGCTTCCTTTATGAGCAGTTCTTC.